The TCR beta chain described here comes from a study of Graves' ophthalmopathy and Graves' hyperthyroidism. About this clonotype: No antigen is known for it.

General observations from the study: Blood repertoires reportedly contained most expanded thyroid clonotypes above 0.001 frequency.

Germline V CDR1 and CDR2: SEHNR, FQNEAQ (reference sequence). The CDR3 runs 16 residues. Trimming removed 5 bases from V and 3 bases from J, with 16 bases in between. Amplification from RNA transcripts yielded the TCR beta CDR3 regions. RT-PCR was first run with HTBI primers, then multiplex PCR in a second round. TCRdb fed the multiplex PCR reads into MiXCR, producing one record per CDR3 protein. The data contain about 660,000 distinct CDR3 sequences, just over 40% of them singletons. What was sequenced was peripheral blood. The sequence came from an adult man with Graves' ophthalmopathy. The chain links TRBV7-9 to TRBJ1-4; D gene ambiguous. The CDR3 reads CASSPGGEQPNEKLFF. For the CDR3, the DNA is TGTGCCAGCAGCCCTGGCGGTGAGCAGCCTAATGAAAAACTGTTTTTT.